This T cell receptor (beta chain) was sequenced in a study of metastatic and nonmetastatic thyroid tumors. No treatment of any kind had been given to any patient before thyroid surgery. Germline V gene data show CDR1 as MNHNS and CDR2 as SASEGT. The CDR3 is made up of 14 amino acids, end residues included. This clone was detected many times. No conserved phenylalanine or tryptophan is present at the end of the CDR3, so a read error is the likely explanation. The DNA is omitted, as the CDR3 cannot be located on it reliably, and the CDR3 follows TCRdb's listing. TCRdb re-called clones from the PCR reads using MiXCR. The data hold 11,000 or so clones, with 38% observed a single time.

This receptor was identified in a female donor with papillary thyroid cancer or a benign thyroid nodule (not recorded which). Some clones in this sample may be carry-over from other donors' samples. The sample consisted of tumor tissue. The chain is built from TRBV6-1 and TRBJ1-3; the listed D gene, TRBD1, was not tested against the DNA. CDR3 protein: CASSRTVLGNTICL.